Each of the 17 T cell receptor beta chains below was sequenced from the same sample in a study of sequential checkpoint blockade in melanoma. As for treatment: randomized to nivolumab then ipilimumab (arm A) or the reverse (arm B). Profiling relied on immunoSEQ multiplex PCR, and the TCRdb table lists in-frame clones only, not all of them. The data contain about 3,800 clones, roughly 24% of them singletons. The material was tumor tissue (inferred from file names), obtained from a patient given nivolumab and ipilimumab in sequence. The receptors derive from a human donor with melanoma.

V and J are TRBV30 and TRBJ1-2, with unresolved D. CDR1 and CDR2 from the germline V gene are GTSNPN and SVGIG (reference sequence). V shed 2 bases and J shed 8 bases, with 12 bases lying between them. The CDR3 totals 12 residues. The CDR3 DNA is TGTGCCTGGAGTAATGCAGGCTTAGGCTACACCTTC. Its translation: CAWSNAGLGYTF.

This clone is labeled medium-sized. The gene calls are TRBV11-3 and TRBJ1-1, with D hard to call. Trimming removed 1 base from V and 4 bases from J, with 13 bases in between. Per the germline V gene, CDR1 is SGHNT and CDR2 is YENEEA. CDR3 size: 15 residues. CDR3 sequence reads: CASSLVEGLGTEAFF. CDR3 nucleotides: TGTGCCAGCAGCTTAGTGGAGGGTCTTGGCACTGAAGCTTTCTTT.

This clone turned up a few times. Written as DNA, the CDR3 is TGTGCCAGCAGTTTAACCCGGGACATCACCGGGGAGCTGTTTTTT. The encoded protein is CASSLTRDITGELFF. The rearrangement joins TRBV6-8 to TRBJ2-2, with D perhaps matching TRBD1 (6 bases). The length of the CDR3 is 15 residues. Germline values: CDR1 MNHGY, CDR2 SAAAGT. V lost 4 bases and J lost 4, with 13 bases in between.

This clone was detected a few times. The rearrangement links TRBV9 to TRBJ2-5; TRBD2 agrees at 7 bases. Germline-derived CDR1 and CDR2 are SGDLS and YYNGEE. The CDR3 covers 16 residues. Trimming cost V 3 bases and J 2 bases; bases outside gene matches: 10. CDR3 sequence (DNA): TGTGCCAGCAGCGGTGTAGCCGGGGGACTACAAGAGACCCAGTACTTC. Its protein is CASSGVAGGLQETQYF.

This chain joins TRBV29-1 and TRBJ1-2; perhaps TRBD1 as D (5 bases). This CDR3 comprises 14 residues. Trimming left V 0 bases short and J 3 bases short, with 11 bases between. Per the germline V gene, CDR1 is SQVTM and CDR2 is ANQGSEA. The CDR3 loop reads CSVEEDEGYYGYTF. The CDR3, as DNA: TGCAGCGTTGAAGAAGATGAGGGGTACTATGGCTACACCTTC.

The chain is built from TRBV25-1 and TRBJ2-7, with a possible D match to TRBD2 (6 bases). The CDR3 has 15 amino acids. The V gene lost 6 bases and the J gene lost 0 bases, with 15 bases spanning the gap. Germline V CDR1 and CDR2: MGHDK, SYGVNS. CDR3 loop: CASSPSGTHSYEQYF. DNA for the CDR3: TGTGCCAGCAGCCCGTCGGGGACTCACTCCTACGAGCAGTACTTC.

This clone was picked up many times. The chain uses TRBV11-3 and TRBJ1-4, with D tentatively TRBD1 (5 bases). The CDR3 loop spans 15 amino acids. Germline V CDR1 and CDR2: SGHNT, YENEEA. Trimming pared 4 bases from V and 1 base from J, leaving 10 bases between. In DNA form, the CDR3 reads TGTGCCAGCAGCTCGGGACCCCTAACTAATGAAAAACTGTTTTTT. It yields the protein CASSSGPLTNEKLFF.

The V call is TRBV5-1, the J call TRBJ2-2, with 12 bases that match TRBD2. The CDR3 covers 18 residues. Per germline, CDR1 SGHRS and CDR2 YFSETQ. V shed 0 bases, J shed 2 bases, and the junction held 5 bases outside the gene matches. CDR3 DNA sequence: TGCGCCAGCAGCTTGGCCGCTGGACTAGCGGGAAACACCGGGGAGCTGTTTTTT. Amino acids: CASSLAAGLAGNTGELFF. The full variable domain, rest sourced from reference TRBV5-1 and TRBJ2-2, is KAGVTQTPRYLIKTRGQQVTLSCSPISGHRSVSWYQQTPGQGLQFLFEYFSETQRNKGNFPGRFSGRQFSNSRSEMNVSTLELGDSALYLCASSLAAGLAGNTGELFFGEGSRLTVL.

The chain has TRBV6-8 and TRBJ2-5; D may be TRBD1 or TRBD2 (7 bases each). Trimming pared 2 bases from V and 3 bases from J, leaving 16 bases between. Germline loops: CDR1 MNHGY, CDR2 SAAAGT. The CDR3 loop spans 16 amino acids. CDR3 amino acids: CASSYQGGRAKETQYF. The CDR3 DNA sequence: TGTGCCAGCAGTTACCAGGGGGGGCGTGCTAAAGAGACCCAGTACTTC.

CDR3 amino acids: CATSPDRVGTYGYTF. The CDR3 DNA follows: TGTGCCACCAGCCCTGACAGGGTAGGAACCTATGGCTACACCTTC. The rearrangement links TRBV15 to TRBJ1-2, with 7 bases identical to TRBD1. The CDR3 is 15 amino acids. J was trimmed by 4 bases and V by 5 bases; bases with no gene match: 10. Germline CDR1 LNHNV, CDR2 YYDKDF (reference sequence).

This clone has only a few counts. The rearrangement joins TRBV19 to TRBJ1-1; a weak D match, TRBD1 (5 bases). The CDR3 totals 15 residues. The germline V gene encodes CDR1 LNHDA and CDR2 SQIVND (reference sequence). Trimming left V 3 bases short and J 1 base short, with 12 bases between. CDR3 sequence: CASSMGLGGNTEAFF. DNA of the CDR3: TGTGCCAGTAGTATGGGACTTGGGGGGAACACTGAAGCTTTCTTT. The full variable domain, rest sourced from reference TRBV19 and TRBJ1-1, is DGGITQSPKYLFRKEGQNVTLSCEQNLNHDAMYWYRQDPGQGLRLIYYSQIVNDFQKGDIAEGYSVSREKKESFPLTVTSAQKNPTAFYLCASSMGLGGNTEAFFGQGTRLTVV.

This clone was recorded a few times. The chain joins TRBV11-3 to TRBJ2-6; the D is unclear. Germline CDR1 and CDR2: SGHNT and YENEEA. With 0 bases removed from V and 4 bases from J, the gap between germline ends came to 4 bases. CDR3 length: 14 amino acids. The CDR3 loop is CASSLDRGANVLTF. CDR3 sequence (DNA): TGTGCCAGCAGCTTAGACCGGGGGGCCAACGTCCTGACTTTC.

V gene TRBV5-1 combines with J gene TRBJ2-5; D is undetermined. Germline V gene lookup returns CDR1 SGHRS and CDR2 YFSETQ. V dropped 0 bases and J dropped 4 bases, with 10 bases sitting between them. The CDR3 has 14 amino acids. The CDR3 protein is CASSLAGSRETQYF. Here the CDR3 DNA reads TGCGCCAGCAGCTTGGCCGGTAGTCGAGAGACCCAGTACTTC.

The chain recombines TRBV19 with TRBJ2-1; D is possibly TRBD2 (6 bases). Per germline, CDR1 LNHDA and CDR2 SQIVND (reference sequence). The CDR3 sequence is 15 residues long. V was shortened by 5 bases and J by 5 bases, with 16 bases between the two germline ends. In nucleotides, the CDR3 is TGTGCCAGTAGTTCTCCGGGGCCGGGAGACAATGAGCAGTTCTTC. Amino acids: CASSSPGPGDNEQFF.

The genes are TRBV6-8 and TRBJ2-3; TRBD2 matches at 7 bases. Germline V gene lookup returns CDR1 MNHGY and CDR2 SAAAGT. The CDR3 length is 16 residues. The V segment lost 3 bases and the J segment 4 bases; nucleotides outside the gene matches: 10. This chain's CDR3 is CASSYVGGAGADTQYF. In nucleotides, the CDR3 is TGTGCCAGCAGTTATGTTGGTGGGGCGGGAGCAGATACGCAGTATTTT.

In this sample, this clone is medium-sized. Mismatch with germline at one junction end may stem from a read error. The chain recombines TRBV6-8 with TRBJ1-6; D uncertain. The V gene's germline CDR1 is MNHGY and CDR2 SAAAGT. The CDR3 consists of 16 residues. CDR3 loop: CAISDSFSSYNSPLHF. The DNA of the CDR3 is TGTGCCATCAGTGACTCCTTCAGCTCCTATAATTCACCCCTCCACTTT.

This clone has just a few counts. This chain connects TRBV28 to TRBJ2-1; D is tentatively TRBD1 or TRBD2 (5 bases each). Germline V gene sequence: CDR1 MDHEN, CDR2 SYDVKM. This CDR3 has 15 amino acids. V lost 3 bases to trimming and J lost 0 bases, with 9 bases between them. The CDR3 protein is CASSFGTYSYNEQFF. CDR3 nucleotides: TGTGCCAGCAGTTTTGGGACCTACTCCTACAATGAGCAGTTCTTC.